These 11 T cell receptor beta chains were all obtained from the same sample, sequenced in a study of long-term antiretroviral therapy in people with HIV. Researchers report immunoSEQ v3.0 was run at survey level. Here immunoSEQ multiplex PCR was the method, and the copy in TCRdb shows in-frame clones only, minus some. The sample records around 25,000 clones, about 88% being singletons. Here the sequenced sample was unsorted PBMCs, taken 1.9 years after starting antiretroviral therapy. The source of these receptors is a woman in her twenties or thirties with HIV.

The V and J genes are TRBV10-2 and TRBJ1-6; no reliable D call. The germline CDR1 and CDR2 sequences are WSHSY and SAAADI. The V end was cut by 3 bases, the J end by 10 bases, with 10 bases between. The length of the CDR3 is 13 residues. The CDR3 DNA reads TGCGCCAGCAGTGAATCGGGTAACTCACCCCTCCACTTT. Translating it yields CASSESGNSPLHF.

This clone was observed a handful of times. The V gene is TRBV30, the J gene TRBJ1-2; no clear D. This CDR3 comprises 12 residues. Germline CDR1 is GTSNPN and CDR2 is SVGIG (reference sequence). V was trimmed by 4 bases and J by 3 bases, leaving 9 bases between them. The CDR3 reads CAWKADYYGYTF. The CDR3 region has the DNA TGTGCCTGGAAAGCCGACTACTATGGCTACACCTTC.

The count of this clone is one. CDR3 sequence reads: CASSEGGGRGETQYF. The DNA of the CDR3 is TGTGCCAGCAGTGAAGGTGGGGGACGAGGGGAGACCCAGTACTTC. This chain connects TRBV6-1 to TRBJ2-5; D is perhaps TRBD1 or TRBD2 (5 bases each). This CDR3 has 15 residues. CDR1 is MNHNS, CDR2 SASEGT, per germline. The V and J ends lost 1 base and 5 bases respectively, with 14 bases between them.

The rearrangement uses TRBV5-6 and TRBJ2-1, with 10 bases aligning to TRBD2. The V gene end was trimmed by 3 bases and the J gene end by 10 bases; junction bases not matched to a gene: 13. Germline V gene lookup returns CDR1 SGHDT and CDR2 YYEEEE. The CDR3 has 16 residues. DNA for the CDR3: TGTGCCAGCAGCTGGGGGGCTAGCGGGGGCCCAGGGGAGCAGTTCTTC. Encoded protein: CASSWGASGGPGEQFF.

The chain joins TRBV13 to TRBJ1-1; 8 positions match TRBD1. The CDR3 length is 19 residues. Trimming at V came to 5 bases and at J to 3 bases, leaving 20 bases not matched to a gene. Germline CDR1 is PRHDT and CDR2 is FYEKMQ (reference sequence). This CDR3 reads CASSGNPSGTGEPHTEAFF. The CDR3 coding sequence is TGTGCCAGCAGCGGAAACCCCTCCGGGACAGGAGAACCCCACACTGAAGCTTTCTTT.

V usage is TRBV10-3 and J usage is TRBJ1-6; D remains unclear. The CDR3 totals 13 residues. Per the germline V gene, CDR1 is ENHRY and CDR2 is SYGVKD. Trimming removed 8 bases at V and 10 bases at J, with 15 bases between. The CDR3 protein is CAIVALMGSPLHF. The DNA for the CDR3 is TGTGCCATCGTGGCCCTGATGGGATCACCCCTCCACTTT.

The rearrangement joins TRBV18 to TRBJ1-1; no firm D call. The germline CDR1 and CDR2 sequences are KGHSH and LQKENI. The germline V and J ends were trimmed by 1 base and 2 bases, with 8 bases remaining between them. The CDR3 is made up of 14 amino acids. The CDR3 loop is CASSPLYGNTEAFF. DNA of the CDR3: TGTGCCAGCTCACCACTTTATGGAAACACTGAAGCTTTCTTT. The variable domain in full, with the rest retrieved from reference TRBV18 and TRBJ1-1, is NAGVMQNPRHLVRRRGQEARLRCSPMKGHSHVYWYRQLPEEGLKFMVYLQKENIIDESGMPKERFSAEFPKEGPSILRIQQVVRGDSAAYFCASSPLYGNTEAFFGQGTRLTVV.

DNA of the CDR3: TGTGCCTGGAGTAGCCGGGACAGGGGGCTTCAGGCTGGCTACACCTTC. Its translation is CAWSSRDRGLQAGYTF. The chain joins TRBV30 to TRBJ1-2; 12 bases fit TRBD1. V shed 2 bases and J 7 bases; nucleotides not matched to a gene: 11. This CDR3 has 16 residues. Looked up from germline, CDR1 is GTSNPN and CDR2 is SVGIG (reference sequence).

The CDR3 bases are TGTGCCAGCAGGCAGACTAGCGGGGGGGCCGGGGCGAATGAGCAGTTCTTC. This gives the protein CASRQTSGGAGANEQFF. This rearrangement joins TRBV2 to TRBJ2-1, with TRBD2 matching 14 bases. The V gene end was trimmed by 6 bases and the J gene end by 7 bases; junction bases not matched to a gene: 11. Germline V gene sequence: CDR1 SNHLY, CDR2 FYNNEI. CDR3 length: 17 amino acids.

This chain links TRBV10-3 with TRBJ1-5; D unclear. V was pared by 0 bases and J by 3 bases, with 6 bases between. The CDR3 loop spans 14 amino acids. CDR1 and CDR2 from the germline V gene are ENHRY and SYGVKD. CDR3 DNA: TGTGCCATCAGTGAGTCGAGAATCAATCAGCCCCAGCATTTT. Translated: CAISESRINQPQHF.

This clone was recorded once. CDR3 nucleotide sequence: TGTGCTACGACCGAGGGAGAGGGAGATACGCAGTATTTT. As protein: CATTEGEGDTQYF. The rearrangement uses TRBV11-2 and TRBJ2-3, with D perhaps TRBD2 (5 bases). Per the germline V gene, CDR1 is SGHAT and CDR2 is FQNNGV. The CDR3 totals 13 residues. Combining the CDR3 with reference TRBV11-2 and TRBJ2-3 gives the whole variable domain EAGVAQSPRYKIIEKRQSVAFWCNPISGHATLYWYQQILGQGPKLLIQFQNNGVVDDSQLPKDRFSAERLKGVDSTLKIQPAKLEDSAVYLCATTEGEGDTQYFGPGTRLTVL.